This TCR beta chain derives from a study of shared clonotypes between healthy human individuals. Study overall: Those who served as donors were a couple of women and three men between the ages of 18 and 49. Study-wide results and limits: It was expected that sequencing depth would affect clonotype sharing among donors. A small donor pool kept down the genetic and exposure-history diversity that was represented.

Note on this clone: The antigen is not known.

The DNA input per sorted-subset replicate PCR was roughly 0.2 ug, corresponding to some 27,000 T cell genomes. Produced via immunoSEQ multiplex PCR; TCRdb's table is partial and in-frame only. The profile shows more than 2,000,000 clones, approximately 90% of them singletons. This TCR came from a man aged 18 to 30 in good health. The sequencing input was naive CD4+ T cells sorted from blood. Subset noted: CD45RA+ positively selected.

CDR3 loop: CASRPGQPYIQPQHF. DNA of the CDR3: TGTGCCAGCAGACCGGGACAGCCCTACATTCAGCCCCAGCATTTT. The chain recombines TRBV6-6 with TRBJ1-5; 7 nucleotides match TRBD1. Germline V gives CDR1 MNHNY, CDR2 SVGAGI (reference sequence). V trimming: 6 bases; J trimming: 6 bases; junction bases outside the gene matches: 11. CDR3 length: 15 residues.